One sample yielded the 14 T cell receptor beta chains listed below, sequenced in a study of T cell repertoires in cytomegalovirus infection. One entry per CDR3 protein results from TCRdb running MiXCR on the reads. This table holds 40,000 to 55,000 distinct CDR3 sequences, 20% to 25% found once. These receptors lack a known antigen. Here the sequenced sample was CD8+ T cells from cultured PBMCs, taken from culture after CMV antigen stimulation. Every receptor here comes from a human donor in good health (CMV status not recorded). Some clones in this sample may be carry-over from other donors' samples.

This clonotype has ten or more counts. The chain has TRBV7-2 and TRBJ2-1, with D possibly being TRBD1 (6 bases). From germline, CDR1 is SGHTA and CDR2 FQGNSA. V was clipped by 4 bases and J by 1 base, with 11 bases between them. The CDR3 contains 15 residues. For the CDR3, the DNA is TGTGCCAGCAGCTACCGGGACACATCCTACAATGAGCAGTTCTTC. It is translated as CASSYRDTSYNEQFF.

The J gene is TRBJ1-1, the V gene TRBV12-3 or TRBV12-4; D remains ambiguous. This CDR3 has 11 residues. Trimming shortened V by 6 bases and J by 2 bases, and 4 bases separated the two germline ends. This chain's CDR3 is CASRRNTEAFF. The CDR3 coding sequence is TGTGCCAGCAGACGAAACACTGAAGCTTTCTTT.

This clonotype was counted only a few times. The gene calls are TRBV6-4 and TRBJ2-7; D remains ambiguous. From germline, CDR1 is MRHNA and CDR2 SNTAGT. The CDR3 has 13 residues. V lost 7 bases, J lost 2 bases, and 12 bases lay in between. The CDR3 bases are TGTGCCAGCATCCCAAGGTTCGCCTACGAGCAGTACTTC. As protein: CASIPRFAYEQYF.

This clonotype was seen a handful of times. The J gene is TRBJ2-1, the V gene TRBV7-9; the D is unclear. V was pared by 3 bases and J by 5 bases, with 8 bases between. The CDR3 has 13 residues. The germline gives CDR1 SEHNR, CDR2 FQNEAQ (reference sequence). CDR3: CASSFALHNEQFF. In nucleotides, the CDR3 is TGTGCCAGCAGCTTCGCCCTTCACAATGAGCAGTTCTTC.

CDR3 in amino acids: CASSLLQGETQYF. The CDR3 DNA follows: TGTGCCAGCAGCTTACTACAGGGGGAGACCCAGTACTTC. V gene TRBV7-2 combines with J gene TRBJ2-5, with TRBD1 identical over 7 bases. Germline values: CDR1 SGHTA, CDR2 FQGNSA. The V gene end was trimmed by 2 bases and the J gene end by 5 bases; junction bases not matched to a gene: 2. The CDR3 has 13 amino acids.

This chain connects TRBV7-6 to TRBJ2-1; D possibly matches TRBD1 or TRBD2 (9 bases each). CDR1 and CDR2 (germline): SGHVS, FNYEAQ. The CDR3 length is 15 residues. Trimming took off 3 bases at V and 6 bases at J, with 15 bases between the two ends. This CDR3 is CASSFLAGQGNEQFF. CDR3 DNA: TGTGCCAGCAGCTTTCTAGCGGGACAGGGCAATGAGCAGTTCTTC.

The V and J genes are TRBV7-6 and TRBJ2-7; D is tentatively TRBD1 or TRBD2 (5 bases each). The germline V gene has CDR1 SGHVS and CDR2 FNYEAQ. Trimming cost V 5 bases and J 0 bases, with 14 bases left between them. This CDR3 region has 15 residues. As DNA, the CDR3 is TGTGCCAGCAGCCCCCGGGGCGGCCTCTCCTACGAGCAGTACTTC. It codes for CASSPRGGLSYEQYF.

The V gene is TRBV6-6, the J gene TRBJ1-1; D ambiguous. The germline CDR1 and CDR2 sequences are MNHNY and SVGAGI (reference sequence). Trimming took 5 bases from V and 3 from J, leaving 10 bases between them. This CDR3 comprises 13 residues. CDR3 DNA sequence: TGTGCCAGCAGTCGTCGGTTTGACACTGAAGCTTTCTTT. Residues: CASSRRFDTEAFF.

Notes on this clonotype: One end of the junction fails to match germline, which may point to a read error. The V and J genes are TRBV12-3 or TRBV12-4 and TRBJ1-1, with D unresolved. The CDR3 sequence is 12 residues long. CDR3 DNA: TGTGACAGCAGTTTTCCGGGAACTGAAGCTTTCTTT. Amino acid sequence: CDSSFPGTEAFF.

The chain joins TRBV7-6 to TRBJ1-1, with 7 bases identical to TRBD1. The CDR3 runs to 13 residues. V shed 5 bases, J shed 4 bases, and the junction held 4 bases outside the gene matches. Germline V gene sequence: CDR1 SGHVS, CDR2 FNYEAQ. CDR3 sequence: CASSMGQTTEAFF. CDR3 DNA sequence: TGTGCCAGCAGCATGGGACAGACCACTGAAGCTTTCTTT.

The sample holds a few counts of this clonotype. The chain combines TRBV30 with TRBJ1-3; D is unresolved. V lost 4 bases and J 2 bases, leaving 6 bases between the germline ends. CDR3 length equals 12 residues. CDR1 and CDR2 (germline): GTSNPN, SVGIG (reference sequence). For the CDR3, the DNA is TGTGCCTGGAAGGCGGCTGGAAACACCATATATTTT. It translates to CAWKAAGNTIYF.

This clonotype was recorded many times. The chain employs TRBV6-4 and TRBJ2-1, with D possibly being TRBD1 or TRBD2 (6 bases each). The V gene lost 6 bases and the J gene lost 1 base, with 16 bases spanning the gap. The germline gives CDR1 MRHNA, CDR2 SNTAGT. This CDR3 has 16 amino acids. The CDR3 bases are TGTGCCAGCAGCCAAGAGGGGGGAATGTCCTACAATGAGCAGTTCTTC. This encodes CASSQEGGMSYNEQFF.

This clonotype was observed a handful of times. This chain uses TRBV12-3 or TRBV12-4 with TRBJ2-3, with D maybe TRBD2 (7 bases). This CDR3 has 15 amino acids. The ends were cut back, 4 bases at V and 4 bases at J, with 15 bases in the middle. The CDR3, as DNA: TGTGCCAGCAGTTACGAGGGGGGGCCCCCAGATACGCAGTATTTT. Translation gives CASSYEGGPPDTQYF.

This clonotype has just a few counts. The chain is built from TRBV5-6 and TRBJ1-2; 10 bases map to TRBD1. From germline, CDR1 is SGHDT and CDR2 YYEEEE. This CDR3 spans 16 amino acids. V lost 2 bases to trimming and J lost 5 bases; unmatched junction nucleotides: 9. This chain's CDR3 is CASSFLPGQGGYGYTF. The CDR3 DNA is TGTGCCAGCAGCTTTTTGCCCGGACAGGGGGGGTATGGCTACACCTTC.